These 11 T cell receptor beta chains were all obtained from the same sample, sequenced in a study of Graves' ophthalmopathy and Graves' hyperthyroidism. TCR beta CDR3 amplification used RNA transcripts. Investigators did first-round RT-PCR with HTBI primers, then second-round multiplex PCR. Each CDR3 protein gets one entry after TCRdb re-called the multiplex PCR reads with MiXCR. Of hundreds of thousands of distinct CDR3 sequences in the sample, just over 15% were seen once. The sample was peripheral blood. The receptor source for this set is a woman between 18 and 30 years old with stable Graves' hyperthyroidism.

This clonotype was recorded at least ten times. The J gene is TRBJ1-2, the V gene TRBV12-3 or TRBV12-4; D is ambiguous. Trimming cost V 5 bases and J 5 bases, with 6 bases left between them. This CDR3 comprises 11 residues. The CDR3 coding sequence is TGTGCCAGCAGTGCCTATTATGGCTACACCTTC. This codes for CASSAYYGYTF.

This clonotype has a count of ten or more. The chain recombines TRBV7-2 with TRBJ2-5; TRBD1 agrees at 7 bases. V trimming: 5 bases; J trimming: 4 bases; junction bases outside the gene matches: 7. There are 14 residues in the CDR3. Germline assignment: CDR1 SGHTA and CDR2 FQGNSA. The CDR3 loop is CASSQTGSGETQYF. The CDR3 coding sequence is TGTGCCAGCAGCCAGACAGGGTCCGGAGAGACCCAGTACTTC.

This clonotype has ten or more counts. This sequence joins TRBV2 and TRBJ2-2; tentatively, D is TRBD1 (5 bases). The germline V gene encodes CDR1 SNHLY and CDR2 FYNNEI. The CDR3 extends over 13 amino acids. The germline V and J ends were trimmed by 6 bases and 2 bases, with 7 bases remaining between them. The CDR3 sequence: CASRGVNTGELFF. DNA for the CDR3: TGTGCCAGCAGAGGGGTCAACACCGGGGAGCTGTTTTTT.

This clonotype was seen a few times. The J gene is TRBJ1-3, the V gene TRBV3-1; D is perhaps TRBD1 (5 bases). The germline gives CDR1 LGHDT, CDR2 YNNKEL (reference sequence). This CDR3 contains 17 residues. Trimming shortened V by 4 bases and J by 0 bases, and 16 bases separated the two germline ends. CDR3 nucleotide sequence: TGTGCCAGCAGCCCAACGGGAAGGGGCTCCTCTGGAAACACCATATATTTT. It encodes CASSPTGRGSSGNTIYF.

Remarks on this clonotype: A much larger clone sits a single nucleotide away, making a read error possible. The CDR3 end shows no conserved phenylalanine or tryptophan, and so a read error is likely. The chain links TRBV2 to TRBJ1-1, with D perhaps TRBD1 (6 bases). CDR3 length: 14 amino acids. V was clipped by 6 bases and J by 4 bases, with 15 bases between them. Germline CDR1 reads SNHLY; CDR2 reads FYNNEI. Here the CDR3 DNA reads TGTGCCAGCAGCCCTCGGGGGGCCCCCACTGAAGCTTTCTTG. It specifies CASSPRGAPTEAFL.

In its sample, this clonotype was seen many times. V usage is TRBV5-1 and J usage is TRBJ1-1; D uncertain. V was pared by 0 bases and J by 2 bases, with 8 bases between. The CDR3 is made up of 14 amino acids. The germline V gene has CDR1 SGHRS and CDR2 YFSETQ. The CDR3 DNA sequence: TGCGCCAGCAGCTTGGTAGGATACAACACTGAAGCTTTCTTT. Its translation: CASSLVGYNTEAFF.

This clonotype appeared a few times. The V call is TRBV20-1, the J call TRBJ1-5, with D hard to call. V dropped 2 bases and J dropped 3 bases, with 11 bases sitting between them. Per germline, CDR1 DFQATT and CDR2 SNEGSKA (reference sequence). CDR3 length: 14 residues. The CDR3 protein is CSARSGRPNQPQHF. The DNA of the CDR3 is TGCAGTGCTAGATCGGGCAGGCCCAATCAGCCCCAGCATTTT.

This clonotype was counted many times. CDR3 amino acids: CSAPPLDGGRAFF. The CDR3 coding sequence is TGCAGTGCCCCACCCCTGGACGGGGGTCGAGCTTTCTTT. This sequence joins TRBV20-1 and TRBJ1-1, with D possibly matching TRBD1 (5 bases). V shed 6 bases and J shed 10 bases, with 21 bases lying between them. The CDR3 runs 13 residues. Germline values: CDR1 DFQATT, CDR2 SNEGSKA (reference sequence).

This clonotype has just a few counts. This sequence may be a read error, since a much larger clone differs from it by one base. This chain links TRBV12-3 or TRBV12-4 with TRBJ2-7; no reliable D call. This CDR3 is built from 12 residues. The CDR3 DNA reads TGTACCAGCAGTTTCAGCTCCTACGAGCAGTACTTC. It codes for CTSSFSSYEQYF.

This clonotype came up many times. The V and J genes are TRBV2 and TRBJ2-3; D perhaps matches TRBD2 (6 bases). Germline CDR1 is SNHLY and CDR2 is FYNNEI. V was trimmed by 2 bases and J by 0 bases, leaving 15 bases between them. The CDR3 runs 17 residues. CDR3 in amino acids: CASSETFRGTSTDTQYF. The CDR3 bases are TGTGCCAGCAGTGAAACCTTTCGCGGGACCAGCACAGATACGCAGTATTTT.

The chain recombines TRBV5-1 with TRBJ2-7; D unresolved. With 4 bases removed from V and 0 bases from J, the gap between germline ends came to 11 bases. Germline lookup yields CDR1 SGHRS and CDR2 YFSETQ. This CDR3 has 14 residues. CDR3 residues: CASSPQVSSYEQYF. The CDR3 DNA reads TGCGCCAGCAGCCCCCAGGTTAGCTCCTACGAGCAGTACTTC.